Listed here are 19 T cell receptor beta chains from one sample, sequenced in a study of cytomegalovirus exposure and HLA in healthy donors. Researchers ran the PCR with 60 Vbeta and 13 Jbeta primers. The protocol was immunoSEQ multiplex PCR, while the TCRdb copy is restricted to in-frame clones and leaves out a portion. Of more than 90,000 clones listed, about 81% are singletons. The sequencing sample was made of PBMCs. Receptors originate from a middle-aged woman in good health and CMV-seropositive.

This CDR3 reads CASSPQVGTNTDTQYF. The DNA for the CDR3 is TGCGCCAGCAGCCCGCAGGTTGGGACTAACACAGATACGCAGTATTTT. V and J are TRBV5-1 and TRBJ2-3; 7 bases are shared with TRBD2. Germline V gene data show CDR1 as SGHRS and CDR2 as YFSETQ. The junction had 10 bases not matched to a gene; V was cut back by 4 bases and J by 2 bases. This CDR3 contains 16 residues.

J is TRBJ2-2 and V is TRBV4-1, with TRBD2 matching over 7 bases. V gave up 0 bases and J gave up 7 bases; unmatched junction bases: 5. The germline CDR1 and CDR2 sequences are MGHRA and YSYEKL. The CDR3 is 15 residues long. The CDR3 DNA reads TGCGCCAGCAGCCAAGATTGGGCGGGAGTCGGGGAGCTGTTTTTT. As protein: CASSQDWAGVGELFF.

The rearrangement links TRBV4-1 to TRBJ1-5, with TRBD1 as a possible D gene (5 bases). The CDR3 runs 16 residues. Trimming removed 1 base at V and 7 bases at J, with 17 bases between. Germline V lookup: CDR1 MGHRA, CDR2 YSYEKL. The DNA for the CDR3 is TGCGCCAGCAGCCAAGTAATAACCGTTAGGGGACAGCCCCAGCATTTT. Translating gives CASSQVITVRGQPQHF.

The chain has TRBV30 and TRBJ2-7; 10 bases map to TRBD2. Germline trimming cut 5 bases from V and 3 bases from J; bases unmatched to any gene: 10. CDR1 is GTSNPN, CDR2 SVGIG, per germline (reference sequence). The CDR3 has 15 amino acids. The CDR3 DNA follows: TGTGCCTGGGCTGAAAAGCGGGAGGGTTGCTACGAGCAGTACTTC. This sequence encodes CAWAEKREGCYEQYF.

Here the CDR3 DNA reads TGTGCCAGCAGCTCCGTGTTACTAGCGGGGACCTACGAGCAGTACTTC. Its protein product is CASSSVLLAGTYEQYF. The chain has TRBV7-9 and TRBJ2-7; 10 bases line up with TRBD2. Germline CDR1 is SEHNR and CDR2 is FQNEAQ (reference sequence). The V segment lost 4 bases and the J segment 2 bases; nucleotides outside the gene matches: 8. The CDR3 totals 16 residues.

The chain employs TRBV27 and TRBJ1-1; D call uncertain. Trimming stripped 1 base from V and 0 bases from J, with 12 bases between. The CDR3 loop spans 16 amino acids. In germline, CDR1 is MNHEY, CDR2 SMNVEV (reference sequence). The DNA of the CDR3 is TGTGCCAGCAGTTTATACGCAGGAAACATGAACACTGAAGCTTTCTTT. This codes for CASSLYAGNMNTEAFF.

The chain combines TRBV6-6 with TRBJ1-1, with TRBD1 as a possible D gene (5 bases). V lost 5 bases, J lost 0 bases, and 13 bases lay in between. This CDR3 spans 15 amino acids. CDR1 and CDR2 (germline): MNHNY, SVGAGI (reference sequence). CDR3 in DNA: TGTGCCAGCAGTCCGCGACAGATGATGAACACTGAAGCTTTCTTT. Amino acid sequence: CASSPRQMMNTEAFF.

This chain joins TRBV5-1 and TRBJ2-3; 7 nucleotides agree with TRBD2. CDR1 SGHRS and CDR2 YFSETQ come from the germline V gene. After removal of 5 bases from V and 0 bases from J, the junction contained 3 bases not matched to a gene. This CDR3 is 14 amino acids long. This CDR3 reads CASRNSGSTDTQYF. CDR3 nucleotide sequence: TGCGCCAGCAGAAATAGCGGGAGCACAGATACGCAGTATTTT.

There are a few counts of this clone. The genes are TRBV4-1 and TRBJ2-7; D perhaps matches TRBD1 (5 bases). Trimming shortened V by 6 bases and J by 2 bases, and 20 bases separated the two germline ends. Germline CDR1 and CDR2: MGHRA and YSYEKL. The CDR3 runs 16 residues. The CDR3 DNA reads TGCGCCAGCAGTTTTGGTTCAGGGCGAAATACCTACGAGCAGTACTTC. This sequence encodes CASSFGSGRNTYEQYF.

A few counts support this clone. The rearrangement links TRBV6-5 to TRBJ2-7; the D is unclear. In germline, CDR1 is MNHEY, CDR2 SVGAGI. Trimming left V 1 base short and J 0 bases short, with 4 bases between. This CDR3 spans 13 amino acids. This CDR3 is CASSYLSSYEQYF. The CDR3 nucleotides read TGTGCCAGCAGTTACTTGAGCTCCTACGAGCAGTACTTC.

In its sample, this clone was seen a few times. The chain is built from TRBV5-1 and TRBJ2-7; tentative D call: TRBD2 (7 bases). The CDR3 totals 16 residues. Deletions cut 0 bases from V and 5 bases from J, with 18 bases between. Looked up from germline, CDR1 is SGHRS and CDR2 is YFSETQ. CDR3 residues: CASSLASGGADHEQYF. DNA of the CDR3: TGCGCCAGCAGCTTGGCCTCGGGGGGCGCCGACCACGAGCAGTACTTC.

The rearrangement uses TRBV19 and TRBJ1-1; TRBD1 matches 9 bases. Germline assignment: CDR1 LNHDA and CDR2 SQIVND (reference sequence). Trimming took 7 bases from V and 8 from J; bases not matched to a gene: 17. This CDR3 is 16 amino acids long. CDR3 protein: CASKVVGTGPGQEAFF. In DNA, the CDR3 is TGTGCCAGTAAAGTAGTAGGGACAGGGCCCGGGCAGGAAGCTTTCTTT.

The chain carries TRBV18 and TRBJ2-7; the match to TRBD1 covers 9 bases. The germline CDR1 and CDR2 sequences are KGHSH and LQKENI. Trimming at V came to 3 bases and at J to 1 base, leaving 1 base not matched to a gene. The length of the CDR3 is 14 residues. The CDR3 region is CASSPGTGSYEQYF. The CDR3 nucleotides are TGTGCCAGCTCACCCGGGACAGGGTCCTACGAGCAGTACTTC.

This rearrangement joins TRBV29-1 to TRBJ2-3, with 7 bases lining up with TRBD2. This CDR3 comprises 13 residues. From germline, CDR1 is SQVTM and CDR2 ANQGSEA. V dropped 6 bases and J dropped 6; count of bases not matched to a gene: 9. The CDR3 DNA sequence: TGCAGCGTGGGTAGCGGGTCATATGATACGCAGTATTTT. This codes for CSVGSGSYDTQYF.

The chain is built from TRBV7-2 and TRBJ1-4; 9 nucleotides align to TRBD1. This CDR3 has 15 amino acids. With V trimmed by 1 base and J by 4 bases, 1 base remained unmatched. From germline, CDR1 is SGHTA and CDR2 FQGNSA. CDR3 sequence reads: CASSLGDRDNEKLFF. The CDR3 DNA is TGTGCCAGCAGCTTAGGGGACAGGGATAATGAAAAACTGTTTTTT.

This clone was detected once. The chain is built from TRBV4-1 and TRBJ2-7; weak D call: TRBD1 (6 bases). Germline V CDR1 and CDR2: MGHRA, YSYEKL. V was pared by 0 bases and J by 3 bases, with 15 bases between. This CDR3 contains 16 residues. CDR3 DNA sequence: TGCGCCAGCAGCCAAGATCGGACAGTTCGGAGCTACGAGCAGTACTTC. This translates into CASSQDRTVRSYEQYF.

V and J are TRBV28 and TRBJ2-7, with 7 nucleotides matching TRBD2. Germline values: CDR1 MDHEN, CDR2 SYDVKM. The V and J ends lost 4 bases and 11 bases, in that order; junction bases with no gene match: 20. This CDR3 spans 16 amino acids. The CDR3 nucleotides read TGTGCCAGCAGTTCCGTTGGGGAGGGCCGGCGTCGGAGCAAGTACTTC. Protein sequence: CASSSVGEGRRRSKYF.

The rearrangement links TRBV5-1 to TRBJ2-7; D is perhaps TRBD2 (5 bases). Germline values: CDR1 SGHRS, CDR2 YFSETQ. This CDR3 region has 14 residues. V was cut by 4 bases and J by 4 bases, with 15 bases left in between. In DNA, the CDR3 is TGCGCCAGCAGCGCCACACTCTCGGGGTACGAGCAGTACTTC. The encoded protein is CASSATLSGYEQYF.

On this clone itself: The sample has other DNA sequences that encode this CDR3 too. The rearrangement links TRBV6-1 to TRBJ2-3, with D possibly matching TRBD1 (6 bases). The CDR3 is made up of 15 amino acids. Germline V lookup: CDR1 MNHNS, CDR2 SASEGT. V dropped 4 bases and J dropped 6 bases, with 17 bases sitting between them. CDR3 nucleotide sequence: TGTGCCAGCAGTGGACAACAGGGTAACGCGGATACGCAGTATTTT. Amino acid sequence: CASSGQQGNADTQYF.